Only a few counts were recorded for the clone carrying this T cell receptor beta chain. Antigen: not known. These data are taken from a study of beta chain features in type 1 diabetes. Findings and limits, study-wide: Patients' naive, central memory and regulatory TCRB repertoires appeared more alike than those of healthy donors. Over-representation of high TCR-expressing cells was a possible consequence of cDNA sequencing. Shortening of TCRB CDR3s, moderate but significant, appeared in all four CD4+ subsets of Type 1 diabetes patients.

Of the isolated RNA, all was reverse transcribed, and so the sequenced material was expressed TCRB transcripts. The repertoire was sequenced with immunoSEQ multiplex PCR; TCRdb's copy has only in-frame clones and lacks some. The data show hundreds of thousands of clones, with over 12% seen just once and 0.04% held by the top ten. It was one heparinised blood draw, averaging about 116 mL, that each donor gave. CD4+ naive, central memory, regulatory and stem cell-like memory subsets were isolated by sorting on CD45RO/CCR7/CD25/CD127/CD95/CD27. V was pared by 6 bases and J by 0 bases, with 12 bases between. The CDR3 spans 15 residues. CDR1 is MDHEN, CDR2 SYDVKM, per germline.

Sequenced material: naive CD4+ T cells from blood. V gene TRBV28 combines with J gene TRBJ2-1; D is uncertain. The sequence derives from a man aged 18 to 29 with type 1 diabetes. CDR3 residues: CASSLQRSSYNEQFF. CDR3 coding DNA: TGTGCCAGCAGCCTGCAAAGGAGCTCCTACAATGAGCAGTTCTTC.